These 17 T cell receptor beta chains originate from one sample sequenced in a study of T cells expressing NK-cell markers. TCRdb re-called the 5' RACE reads and shows each CDR3 protein once, DNA omitted. The sample yields 440,000 or so distinct CDR3 sequences, of which the top ten take up more than 7%. The specimen was blood T cells: a sorted CD56 or NKG2C T cell subset, CD4+ or CD8+ T cells, or bulk PBMC T cells (not recorded which). Receptors were obtained from a woman aged 18-70 years in good health.

The rearrangement links TRBV20-1 to TRBJ2-2; TCRdb proposes TRBD2, but this gene call is untestable without DNA. Germline loops: CDR1 DFQATT, CDR2 SNEGSKA (reference sequence). The CDR3 length is 14 residues. The CDR3 loop reads CSALADYNTGELFF.

The chain employs TRBV27 and TRBJ2-5; TCRdb indicates TRBD1, and absent DNA this call remains unverified. The CDR3 contains 13 residues. Germline lookup yields CDR1 MNHEY and CDR2 SMNVEV (reference sequence). The CDR3 is CASSSWTGETQYF.

CDR3 amino acids: CASSRTGDNQPQHF. V usage is TRBV5-5 and J usage is TRBJ1-5; TCRdb gives TRBD1 as the D gene, but with no DNA this cannot be confirmed. Germline CDR1 reads SGHKS; CDR2 reads YYEKEE (reference sequence). The CDR3 runs to 14 residues.

V usage is TRBV6-5 and J usage is TRBJ1-4; TCRdb designates TRBD1, a call that cannot be tested without DNA. The germline CDR1 and CDR2 sequences are MNHEY and SVGAGI. CDR3 length: 14 residues. The CDR3 loop is CASSYGSGGEKLFF.

This chain links TRBV7-3 with TRBJ2-2; there is no DNA to check the TCRdb D call of TRBD1. The CDR3 is made up of 14 amino acids. Germline assignment: CDR1 SGHTA and CDR2 FQGTGA. CDR3 residues: CASSFTGGTGELFF. Complete variable domain (other parts from reference TRBV7-3 and TRBJ2-2): GAGVSQTPSNKVTEKGKYVELRCDPISGHTALYWYRQSLGQGPEFLIYFQGTGAADDSGLPNDRFFAVRPEGSVSTLKIQRTERGDSAVYLCASSFTGGTGELFFGEGSRLTVL.

The V and J genes are TRBV5-1 and TRBJ1-2. Germline-derived CDR1 and CDR2 are SGHRS and YFSETQ. This CDR3 contains 15 residues. This chain's CDR3 is CASSPPIGARYGYTF.

The chain recombines TRBV4-3 with TRBJ1-6; TCRdb returns TRBD1, unconfirmable since there is no DNA. CDR1 is LGHNA and CDR2 is YSLEER in the germline V gene. This CDR3 region has 16 residues. The CDR3 loop is CASSQEGQSGRSPLHF.

The V call is TRBV9, the J call TRBJ2-3; with no DNA, the TCRdb D assignment of TRBD2 cannot be verified. The CDR3 extends over 16 amino acids. CDR1 is SGDLS and CDR2 is YYNGEE in the germline V gene. CDR3: CASSPSGRARTDTQYF.

The V call is TRBV20-1, the J call TRBJ2-7. The germline V gene encodes CDR1 DFQATT and CDR2 SNEGSKA (reference sequence). There are 11 residues in the CDR3. The CDR3 reads CSARDIYEQYF.

The rearrangement uses TRBV30 and TRBJ2-7; with no DNA, the TCRdb D assignment of TRBD1 cannot be verified. CDR3 length: 14 amino acids. Germline V gives CDR1 GTSNPN, CDR2 SVGIG (reference sequence). CDR3: CAWSRVRGGYEQYF.

The CDR3 is CASSLFRQGGTNEQFF. V usage is TRBV11-2 and J usage is TRBJ2-1; there is no DNA to check the TCRdb D call of TRBD1. The CDR3 sequence is 16 residues long. Germline-derived CDR1 and CDR2 are SGHAT and FQNNGV.

The J gene is TRBJ2-7, the V gene TRBV7-8. CDR3 length: 14 residues. CDR1 SGHVS and CDR2 FQNEAQ come from the germline V gene. The CDR3 region is CASSDRTASYEQYF.

The V call is TRBV12-3 or TRBV12-4, the J call TRBJ1-2; checking the TCRdb D call of TRBD1 is not possible without DNA. CDR3 size: 16 residues. Here the CDR3 reads CASSLGTGLYNYGYTF.

The gene calls are TRBV28 and TRBJ2-7; TCRdb reports TRBD1, a call that lacks DNA to check it against. The V gene's germline CDR1 is MDHEN and CDR2 SYDVKM. This CDR3 comprises 14 residues. CDR3: CASSPHRGAYEQYF.

The V and J genes are TRBV3-1 and TRBJ2-1; there is no DNA to check the TCRdb D call of TRBD2. The CDR3 is made up of 13 amino acids. Germline V lookup: CDR1 LGHDT, CDR2 YNNKEL (reference sequence). CDR3 amino acids: CASSQTSLAEQFF.

This chain uses TRBV10-2 with TRBJ2-5; the D call from TCRdb, TRBD2, cannot be confirmed without DNA. Germline CDR1 WSHSY, CDR2 SAAADI. This CDR3 is 16 amino acids long. The chain's CDR3 is CATTPGLADLQETQYF.

V is TRBV12-3 or TRBV12-4 and J is TRBJ1-1; checking the TCRdb D call of TRBD1 is not possible without DNA. The CDR3 consists of 12 residues. CDR3 region: CASYAQNAEAFF.